The text below deals with one T cell receptor (beta chain). This specimen belongs to a study of T cell repertoires in ileal Crohn's disease. Study at large: Around 0.45 micrograms of biopsy DNA per sample underwent TCRB immunosequencing.

Time point of the sample: proximal margin of the surgical specimen (macroscopically non-inflamed). This table comes from immunoSEQ multiplex PCR, and its TCRdb copy is limited to in-frame clones, with some not included. The sample holds roughly 4,300 clones, approximately 72% seen once. V gave up 8 bases and J gave up 5 bases, with 9 bases separating them. This CDR3 has 11 amino acids. Germline V gene data show CDR1 as MNHEY and CDR2 as SVGAGI. This sequence was found in an adult with Crohn's disease. V gene TRBV6-5 combines with J gene TRBJ1-2, with D unresolved. The sequencing input was ileal tissue. The CDR3, as DNA: TGTGCCAGCTCCGATCGATATGGCTACACCTTC. It translates to CASSDRYGYTF.